The 25 T cell receptor beta chains reported below all come from one sample, sequenced in a study of shared clonotypes between healthy human individuals. The naive CD8 subset, CD45RO-negative cells positively selected for CCR7, excluded terminally differentiated effector memory CD45RA+ cells. TCRdb keeps only in-frame clones here, not all; method: immunoSEQ multiplex PCR. The sample records under 1 million clones, about 92% being singletons. Sequencing was performed on naive CD8+ T cells sorted from blood. The source of these receptors is a man aged 25-40 years in good health.

The rearrangement links TRBV7-9 to TRBJ2-1, with TRBD2 as a possible D gene (6 bases). The CDR3 is made up of 16 amino acids. The V and J ends lost 10 bases and 0 bases respectively, with 19 bases between them. Germline assignment: CDR1 SEHNR and CDR2 FQNEAQ (reference sequence). CDR3 in DNA: TGTGCCACCTCTCCCCATGCCGGGAGCTCCTACAATGAGCAGTTCTTC. It codes for CATSPHAGSSYNEQFF.

The chain recombines TRBV7-3 with TRBJ2-5, with 9 bases lining up with TRBD2. The CDR3 extends over 15 amino acids. The ends lost 5 bases at V and 4 bases at J; junction bases unmatched: 8. Per germline, CDR1 SGHTA and CDR2 FQGTGA. Here the CDR3 reads CASSPGTSQGETQYF. The CDR3 region has the DNA TGTGCCAGCAGCCCGGGGACTAGCCAGGGAGAGACCCAGTACTTC.

The chain uses TRBV4-1 and TRBJ2-3; 8 bases are shared with TRBD2. The CDR3 extends over 16 amino acids. CDR1 is MGHRA, CDR2 YSYEKL, per germline. Losses at the gene ends were 0 bases for V and 0 bases for J; bases not matched to a gene: 2. The CDR3 sequence: CASSQDSGASTDTQYF. Here the CDR3 DNA reads TGCGCCAGCAGCCAAGATAGCGGGGCTAGCACAGATACGCAGTATTTT.

J is TRBJ2-5 and V is TRBV11-1, with D maybe TRBD1 (5 bases). This CDR3 is built from 14 residues. The germline V gene encodes CDR1 SGHAT and CDR2 FQDESV (reference sequence). V lost 4 bases, J lost 5 bases, and 14 bases lay in between. Written as DNA, the CDR3 is TGTGCCAGCAGCTCCAGGGCGCCGAAGGAGACCCAGTACTTC. This gives the protein CASSSRAPKETQYF.

Notes on this clone: Other DNA sequences from this sample encode an identical CDR3 as well. The rearrangement uses TRBV5-1 and TRBJ2-7, with D possibly being TRBD2 (6 bases). Germline CDR1 and CDR2: SGHRS and YFSETQ. With 0 bases removed from V and 3 bases from J, the gap between germline ends came to 7 bases. The CDR3 sequence is 13 residues long. For the CDR3, the DNA is TGCGCCAGCAGCTTGGGACTAGACTACGAGCAGTACTTC. Its translation: CASSLGLDYEQYF. The complete variable domain, with remaining parts taken from reference TRBV5-1 and TRBJ2-7, reads KAGVTQTPRYLIKTRGQQVTLSCSPISGHRSVSWYQQTPGQGLQFLFEYFSETQRNKGNFPGRFSGRQFSNSRSEMNVSTLELGDSALYLCASSLGLDYEQYFGPGTRLTVT.

The rearrangement joins TRBV4-3 to TRBJ2-4; 12 bases line up with TRBD2. With V trimmed by 4 bases and J by 7 bases, 5 bases remained unmatched. The CDR3 is 15 residues long. Per the germline V gene, CDR1 is LGHNA and CDR2 is YSLEER. CDR3 residues: CASSLGGTSGNIQYF. In nucleotides, the CDR3 is TGCGCCAGCAGCCTCGGGGGGACTAGCGGGAACATTCAGTACTTC.

This clone was detected once. The DNA for the CDR3 is TGCGCCAGCAGCCAAGTGCGCCTCCGCGAGCAGTTCTTC. As protein: CASSQVRLREQFF. The gene calls are TRBV4-3 and TRBJ2-1; D not certain. V gave up 1 base and J gave up 10 bases, with 11 bases separating them. The CDR3 is 13 residues long. Germline V gene data show CDR1 as LGHNA and CDR2 as YSLEER.

This chain joins TRBV29-1 and TRBJ1-2; D not certain. CDR1 SQVTM and CDR2 ANQGSEA come from the germline V gene. Trimming took 5 bases from V and 6 from J, leaving 1 base between them. The CDR3 totals 8 residues. The CDR3 DNA sequence: TGCAGCGTTAATGGCTACACCTTC. Encoded protein: CSVNGYTF.

This clone was seen more than once but under ten times. The chain employs TRBV5-1 and TRBJ2-2; D remains ambiguous. Germline-derived CDR1 and CDR2 are SGHRS and YFSETQ. V shed 4 bases and J shed 2 bases, with 6 bases lying between them. This CDR3 is 13 amino acids long. In DNA form, the CDR3 reads TGCGCCAGCAGCCCTGAAAACACCGGGGAGCTGTTTTTT. Protein product: CASSPENTGELFF.

This chain joins TRBV28 and TRBJ2-3; 9 nucleotides line up with TRBD2. The CDR3 extends over 14 amino acids. Germline values: CDR1 MDHEN, CDR2 SYDVKM. Trimming removed 7 bases from V and 2 bases from J; junction bases left unmatched: 4. In DNA form, the CDR3 reads TGTGCCAGCAATGTAGCGGGGGCCACAGATACGCAGTATTTT. Its protein is CASNVAGATDTQYF.

The chain carries TRBV10-3 and TRBJ2-7, with TRBD1 matching 9 bases. Losses at the gene ends were 4 bases for V and 4 bases for J; bases not matched to a gene: 2. This CDR3 is 13 amino acids long. The germline V gene has CDR1 ENHRY and CDR2 SYGVKD. In nucleotides, the CDR3 is TGTGCCATCAGTGGGGACAGGGATTACGAGCAGTACTTC. Translated, it gives CAISGDRDYEQYF.

The chain recombines TRBV5-6 with TRBJ2-7; the match to TRBD1 covers 8 bases. The V segment lost 0 bases and the J segment 3 bases; nucleotides outside the gene matches: 8. This CDR3 has 16 amino acids. Germline-derived CDR1 and CDR2 are SGHDT and YYEEEE. CDR3: CASSLEDRQGLYEQYF. Here the CDR3 DNA reads TGTGCCAGCAGCTTGGAGGACCGACAGGGGCTCTACGAGCAGTACTTC.

The CDR3 spells CASSIGGTSGRKGSEQFF. For the CDR3, the DNA is TGTGCCAGTAGTATAGGGGGGACTAGCGGGAGAAAGGGCTCTGAGCAGTTCTTC. This rearrangement joins TRBV19 to TRBJ2-1, with 14 nucleotides matching TRBD2. Per germline, CDR1 LNHDA and CDR2 SQIVND (reference sequence). The CDR3 is 18 amino acids. After removal of 1 base from V and 9 bases from J, the junction contained 11 bases not matched to a gene.

Comment on this clone: Other DNA sequences from this sample encode an identical CDR3 as well. The chain links TRBV5-4 to TRBJ2-5; D tentatively fits TRBD1 or TRBD2 (5 bases each). The V and J ends lost 1 base and 5 bases respectively, with 9 bases between them. Looked up from germline, CDR1 is SGHNT and CDR2 is YYREEE (reference sequence). CDR3 size: 13 residues. For the CDR3, the DNA is TGTGCCAGCAGCTTGAGGGGAGAGGAGACCCAGTACTTC. Protein sequence: CASSLRGEETQYF.

The V call is TRBV7-2, the J call TRBJ2-7, with D possibly called TRBD1 or TRBD2 (5 bases each). V was trimmed by 5 bases and J by 3 bases, leaving 11 bases between them. The germline gives CDR1 SGHTA, CDR2 FQGNSA. The CDR3 runs to 13 residues. The CDR3: CASSGGLGYEQYF. The CDR3 DNA reads TGTGCCAGCAGCGGGGGTCTAGGCTACGAGCAGTACTTC.

This sequence joins TRBV29-1 and TRBJ2-6; no clear D gene. Looked up from germline, CDR1 is SQVTM and CDR2 is ANQGSEA. The CDR3 is 14 residues long. Trimming removed 4 bases at V and 0 bases at J, with 7 bases between. The CDR3 DNA sequence: TGCAGCGTTGGGGCAGACTCTGGGGCCAACGTCCTGACTTTC. It encodes CSVGADSGANVLTF.

The rearrangement joins TRBV27 to TRBJ2-3; possibly TRBD1 for D (6 bases). V was cut by 6 bases and J by 3 bases, with 16 bases left in between. The CDR3 loop spans 15 amino acids. Germline assignment: CDR1 MNHEY and CDR2 SMNVEV (reference sequence). In DNA form, the CDR3 reads TGTGCCAGCAGAAAGAACAGGGTGATGACAGATACGCAGTATTTT. As protein: CASRKNRVMTDTQYF.

CDR3 nucleotide sequence: TGTGCCAGCAGCGCGCGGACTAGCGGTAGCACAGATACGCAGTATTTT. This sequence encodes CASSARTSGSTDTQYF. The chain employs TRBV7-6 and TRBJ2-3, with 10 bases identical to TRBD2. The CDR3 runs 16 residues. Germline V CDR1 and CDR2: SGHVS, FNYEAQ. With 5 bases clipped from V and 0 bases from J, the junction kept 5 bases outside the gene matches.

V usage is TRBV7-3 and J usage is TRBJ2-1; D might be TRBD1 (6 bases). The CDR3 is 15 residues long. Trimming cost V 4 bases and J 0 bases, with 10 bases left between them. Germline V gene sequence: CDR1 SGHTA, CDR2 FQGTGA. The CDR3 loop reads CASSSTGSSYNEQFF. The CDR3 DNA is TGTGCCAGCAGCTCAACAGGGAGCTCCTACAATGAGCAGTTCTTC.

The chain couples TRBV11-2 to TRBJ2-7; D remains unclear. Germline CDR1 reads SGHAT; CDR2 reads FQNNGV. V was trimmed by 4 bases and J by 1 base, leaving 11 bases between them. The length of the CDR3 is 14 residues. The CDR3 bases are TGTGCCAGCAGCTACATGGCAGGATCCTACGAGCAGTACTTC. Amino acids: CASSYMAGSYEQYF.

The CDR3 DNA follows: TGTGCCAGCAGCCGTAACGTTAGGAATGAGCAGTTCTTC. Amino acids: CASSRNVRNEQFF. The chain employs TRBV27 and TRBJ2-1; D ambiguous. Germline V gene data show CDR1 as MNHEY and CDR2 as SMNVEV (reference sequence). V was shortened by 6 bases and J by 7 bases, with 13 bases between the two germline ends. This CDR3 comprises 13 residues.

The chain couples TRBV27 to TRBJ2-1, with TRBD1 matching 7 bases. Germline V gene sequence: CDR1 MNHEY, CDR2 SMNVEV (reference sequence). The length of the CDR3 is 16 residues. Losses at the gene ends were 2 bases for V and 3 bases for J; bases not matched to a gene: 7. The CDR3 bases are TGTGCCAGCAGTTTACCGAAAGGGACAGACTACAATGAGCAGTTCTTC. Translating gives CASSLPKGTDYNEQFF.

This clone was detected only once. The chain carries TRBV15 and TRBJ2-1; D gene ambiguous. Per the germline V gene, CDR1 is LNHNV and CDR2 is YYDKDF (reference sequence). The CDR3 loop spans 16 amino acids. Trimming shortened V by 6 bases and J by 0 bases, and 15 bases separated the two germline ends. CDR3 sequence (DNA): TGTGCCACCAGTATTGCTAGGCTAAGCTCCTACAATGAGCAGTTCTTC. Encoded protein: CATSIARLSSYNEQFF.

This clone was counted once. The chain links TRBV7-9 to TRBJ2-6; D is ambiguous. V lost 1 base, J lost 1 base, and 17 bases lay in between. Germline assignment: CDR1 SEHNR and CDR2 FQNEAQ (reference sequence). This CDR3 comprises 19 residues. Written as DNA, the CDR3 is TGTGCCAGCAGCTTAGGAGTATTGGCAGCTGGATCTGGGGCCAACGTCCTGACTTTC. This gives the protein CASSLGVLAAGSGANVLTF. Drawing the rest from reference TRBV7-9 and TRBJ2-6, the complete variable domain is DTGVSQNPRHKITKRGQNVTFRCDPISEHNRLYWYRQTLGQGPEFLTYFQNEAQLEKSRLLSDRFSAERPKGSFSTLEIQRTEQGDSAMYLCASSLGVLAAGSGANVLTFGAGSRLTVL.

For the CDR3, the DNA is TGTGCCAGCAGCTTGGGGATGACAGGGTGGAACACTGAAGCTTTCTTT. Its protein is CASSLGMTGWNTEAFF. This chain joins TRBV11-1 and TRBJ1-1; 7 bases line up with TRBD1. Germline-derived CDR1 and CDR2 are SGHAT and FQDESV (reference sequence). After removal of 3 bases from V and 1 base from J, the junction contained 8 bases not matched to a gene. The CDR3 spans 16 residues.